A selection of T cell receptor beta chains follows, all from one sample in a study of blood T cell repertoires in COVID-19. The protocol was immunoSEQ multiplex PCR, while the TCRdb copy is restricted to in-frame clones and leaves out a portion. The repertoire holds some 270,000 clones, around 82% seen once, with approximately 14% in the top ten. Sequenced material: peripheral blood. The receptors stem from a person between 65 and 80 years old with COVID-19, enrolled during active disease. The CDR3 runs from the conserved cysteine through the conserved F or W. D genes are given only for firm matches. Clone size is given for some rows only: seen once, a few or many times, or a class if the clone is expanded.

clone_size	v_call	d_call	j_call	cdr3_aa	cdr3_nt
.	TRBV4-1	TRBD1	TRBJ1-4	CASSRDRAGFSTNEKLFF	TGCGCCAGCAGTCGGGACAGGGCCGGATTTTCAACTAATGAAAAACTGTTTTTT
few	TRBV27	TRBD1	TRBJ1-2	CASSFWQGDGYTF	TGTGCCAGCAGTTTTTGGCAGGGGGATGGCTACACCTTC
.	TRBV19	TRBD1	TRBJ1-6	CASSMGTATSPLHF	TGTGCCAGTAGTATGGGGACAGCCACTTCACCCCTCCACTTT
.	TRBV5-1	TRBD1	TRBJ2-3	CASSFGQGADTQYF	TGCGCCAGCAGCTTCGGACAGGGGGCTGATACGCAGTATTTT
once	TRBV12-1	.	TRBJ1-5	CASSATGNQPQHF	TGTGCCAGCAGCGCAACAGGGAATCAGCCCCAGCATTTT
.	TRBV3-1/TRBV3-2	TRBD2	TRBJ2-7	CASSQGSGGVAAQYF	TGTGCCAGCAGCCAGGGTAGCGGGGGAGTTGCGGCGCAGTACTTC
.	TRBV6-5	.	TRBJ2-2	CASEETGELFF	TGTGCCAGCGAGGAGACCGGGGAGCTGTTTTTT
.	TRBV30	TRBD2	TRBJ2-1	CAWGSGSSYNEQFF	TGTGCCTGGGGGAGCGGGAGCTCCTACAATGAGCAGTTCTTC
.	TRBV7-2	TRBD1	TRBJ1-3	CASSLGGTGGNTIYF	TGTGCCAGCAGCTTAGGCGGGACAGGGGGAAACACCATATATTTT
.	TRBV29-1	.	TRBJ1-1	CSVVRVEGAEAFF	TGCAGCGTTGTTCGCGTCGAAGGGGCTGAAGCTTTCTTT
.	TRBV7-3	TRBD1	TRBJ2-7	CASSLTPGQGDEQYF	TGTGCCAGCAGCTTAACACCGGGACAGGGGGACGAGCAGTACTTC
once	TRBV7-2	.	TRBJ2-7	CASSLVGTSFYEQYF	TGTGCCAGCAGCTTAGTCGGTACTAGTTTTTACGAGCAGTACTTC
.	TRBV6-2/TRBV6-3	.	TRBJ2-5	CASSYNPAGRGTQYF	TGTGCCAGCAGTTACAACCCCGCGGGGCGAGGGACCCAGTACTTC
.	TRBV5-6	.	TRBJ2-1	CASSRGRTGYNEQFF	TGTGCCAGCAGCCGGGGGCGGACAGGTTATAATGAGCAGTTCTTC
.	TRBV9	.	TRBJ1-6	CASSVASSPLHF	TGTGCCAGCAGCGTAGCATCTTCACCCCTCCACTTT
.	TRBV19	.	TRBJ1-2	CASSIATGANYGYTF	TGTGCCAGTAGTATAGCAACAGGAGCCAACTATGGCTACACCTTC
.	TRBV18	.	TRBJ2-7	CASSPPGITYEQYF	TGTGCCAGCTCACCACCCGGGATAACCTACGAGCAGTACTTC
.	TRBV7-2	.	TRBJ1-4	CASSLALGRGSNEKLFF	TGTGCCAGCAGCTTAGCTTTGGGGAGGGGCTCCAATGAAAAACTGTTTTTT
.	TRBV18	.	TRBJ1-2	CASSPGQKTNYGYTF	TGTGCCAGCTCCCCTGGACAGAAAACTAACTATGGCTACACCTTC
.	TRBV2	TRBD1	TRBJ1-5	CASRDRVGQPQHF	TGTGCCAGCAGGGACAGGGTAGGCCAGCCCCAGCATTTT
.	TRBV3-1/TRBV3-2	.	TRBJ2-3	CASSQGQGETDTQYF	TGTGCCAGCAGCCAAGGGCAGGGTGAAACAGATACGCAGTATTTT
.	TRBV5-4	.	TRBJ2-2	CASSLGHRATTGELFF	TGTGCCAGCAGCTTAGGACACAGGGCCACCACCGGGGAGCTGTTTTTT
.	TRBV28	.	TRBJ2-7	CASSLWDTGRQYF	TGTGCCAGCAGCCTCTGGGACACGGGGCGGCAGTACTTC
.	TRBV14	.	TRBJ1-5	CASSQAGNGQPQHF	TGTGCCAGCAGTCAAGCAGGTAACGGTCAGCCCCAGCATTTT
.	TRBV14	TRBD1	TRBJ2-3	CASSLSGTGGTDTQYF	TGTGCCAGCAGCCTTTCTGGGACAGGAGGCACAGATACGCAGTATTTT
.	TRBV5-1	.	TRBJ2-7	CASTSTMGGGYEQYF	TGCGCCAGCACCTCAACCATGGGAGGGGGCTACGAGCAGTACTTC
.	TRBV7-9	.	TRBJ2-2	CASSLHSVNTGELFF	TGTGCCAGCAGCTTACATAGCGTGAACACCGGGGAGCTGTTTTTT
.	TRBV29-1	.	TRBJ2-2	CSVARGNTGELFF	TGCAGCGTTGCCAGGGGGAACACCGGGGAGCTGTTTTTT
.	TRBV5-1	.	TRBJ2-2	CASSLSSDSDTGELFF	TGCGCCAGCAGCTTGTCCAGTGACTCCGATACCGGGGAGCTGTTTTTT
once	TRBV7-3	.	TRBJ2-1	CASSLTGSSYNEQFF	TGTGCCAGCAGCTTAACCGGGAGCTCCTACAATGAGCAGTTCTTC
.	TRBV7-7	TRBD1	TRBJ2-1	CASPLGQIYNEQFF	TGTGCCAGCCCCCTGGGACAGATATACAATGAGCAGTTCTTC
.	TRBV4-3	TRBD2	TRBJ2-3	CASSQGRAAGADTQYF	TGCGCCAGCAGCCAAGGACGGGCAGCGGGAGCCGATACGCAGTATTTT
.	TRBV11-2	TRBD1	TRBJ2-7	CASSRPRGGRGSNEQYF	TGTGCCAGCAGCCGACCAAGAGGGGGCAGGGGATCTAACGAGCAGTACTTC
.	TRBV6-1	TRBD2	TRBJ2-7	CASSEVSSGRGYEQYF	TGTGCCAGCAGTGAAGTGTCTAGCGGGAGGGGGTACGAGCAGTACTTC
.	TRBV2	.	TRBJ1-1	CASAAPNTEAFF	TGTGCCAGCGCAGCGCCTAACACTGAAGCTTTCTTT
.	TRBV9	TRBD1	TRBJ1-1	CASSATGWTEAFF	TGTGCCAGCAGCGCGACAGGGTGGACTGAAGCTTTCTTT
few	TRBV5-1	.	TRBJ1-1	CASSLAGANTEAFF	TGCGCCAGCAGCTTGGCAGGGGCGAACACTGAAGCTTTCTTT
few	TRBV19	.	TRBJ1-3	CASRGALSGNTIYF	TGTGCCAGTAGGGGGGCCCTCTCTGGAAACACCATATATTTT
.	TRBV4-3	.	TRBJ1-6	CASSQESGINSPLHF	TGCGCCAGCAGCCAAGAATCGGGGATTAATTCACCCCTCCACTTT
.	TRBV19	TRBD2	TRBJ2-3	CASSVGTSGSGLNRDTQYF	TGTGCCAGTAGTGTTGGGACTAGCGGGAGCGGTCTGAATCGAGATACGCAGTATTTT
.	TRBV7-6	TRBD2	TRBJ2-1	CASSARSGTFSYNEQFF	TGTGCCAGCAGCGCAAGGAGCGGGACCTTCTCCTACAATGAGCAGTTCTTC
.	TRBV7-9	.	TRBJ1-4	CASSPRAPEKLFF	TGTGCCAGCAGCCCGAGGGCACCTGAAAAACTGTTTTTT
.	TRBV20-1	.	TRBJ1-1	CSFWLERGAFF	TGCAGTTTTTGGTTGGAGAGAGGAGCTTTCTTT
once	TRBV11-3	.	TRBJ1-3	CASSQASSGNTIYF	TGTGCCAGCAGCCAGGCGAGCTCTGGAAACACCATATATTTT
.	TRBV6-5	TRBD2	TRBJ2-7	CASSSPGLAEAYEQYF	TGTGCCAGCAGTTCCCCGGGACTAGCGGAAGCCTACGAGCAGTACTTC
.	TRBV30	TRBD1	TRBJ2-7	CAWSGRGQGVYEQYF	TGTGCCTGGAGTGGTCGGGGACAGGGAGTCTACGAGCAGTACTTC
.	TRBV7-8	TRBD1	TRBJ2-7	CASSLEYRGYEQYF	TGTGCCAGCAGCTTAGAGTACAGGGGGTACGAGCAGTACTTC
.	TRBV28	TRBD1	TRBJ1-6	CASTPGQGFYPLHF	TGTGCCAGCACCCCCGGACAGGGGTTCTATCCCCTCCACTTT
.	TRBV7-3	TRBD1	TRBJ2-2	CASSSGQGAITGELFF	TGTGCCAGCAGCTCCGGACAGGGGGCTATCACCGGGGAGCTGTTTTTT